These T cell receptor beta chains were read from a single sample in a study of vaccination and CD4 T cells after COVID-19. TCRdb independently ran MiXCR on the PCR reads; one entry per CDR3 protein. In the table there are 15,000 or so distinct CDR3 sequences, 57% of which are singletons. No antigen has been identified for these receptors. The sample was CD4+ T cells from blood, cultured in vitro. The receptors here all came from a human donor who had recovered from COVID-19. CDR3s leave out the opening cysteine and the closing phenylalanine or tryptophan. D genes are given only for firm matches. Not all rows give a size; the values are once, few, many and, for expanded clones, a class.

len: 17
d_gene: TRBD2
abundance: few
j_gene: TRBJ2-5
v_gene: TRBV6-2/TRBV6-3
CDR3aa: ASRPTGTSALEVQETQY

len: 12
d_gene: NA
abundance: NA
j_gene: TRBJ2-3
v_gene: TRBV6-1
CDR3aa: ASSLSLGQDTQY

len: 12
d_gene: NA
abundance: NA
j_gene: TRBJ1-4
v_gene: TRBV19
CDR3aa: ASREDGDNEKLF

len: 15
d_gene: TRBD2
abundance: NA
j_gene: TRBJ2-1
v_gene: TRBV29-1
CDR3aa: SVETSGRFFSYNEQF

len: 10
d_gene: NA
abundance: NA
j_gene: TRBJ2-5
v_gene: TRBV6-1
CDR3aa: ASSERAETQY

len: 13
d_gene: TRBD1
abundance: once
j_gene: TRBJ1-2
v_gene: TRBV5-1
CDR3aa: ASRSAGTDNYGYT

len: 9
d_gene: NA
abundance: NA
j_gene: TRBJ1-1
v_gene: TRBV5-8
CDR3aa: ASSLLGRAF

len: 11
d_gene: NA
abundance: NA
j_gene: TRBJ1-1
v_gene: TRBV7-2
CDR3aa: ASSEGPGTEAF

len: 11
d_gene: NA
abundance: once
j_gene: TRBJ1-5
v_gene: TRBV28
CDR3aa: AGSGVLSQPQH

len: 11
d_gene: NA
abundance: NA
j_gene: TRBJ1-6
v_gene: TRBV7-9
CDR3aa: ASSLRRDSPLH

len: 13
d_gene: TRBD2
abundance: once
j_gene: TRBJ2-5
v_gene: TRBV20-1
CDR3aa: SADGTSGIQETQY

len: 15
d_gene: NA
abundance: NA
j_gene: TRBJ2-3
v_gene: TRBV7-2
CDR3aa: ASSPRGLGGSTDTQY

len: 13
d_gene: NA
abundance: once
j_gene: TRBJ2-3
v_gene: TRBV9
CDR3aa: ASSARGSRADTQY